The 30 T cell receptor beta chains presented below share a single source sample, sequenced in a study of human T cells and chemical hapten exposure. TCRdb processed the RACE reads anew with MiXCR; each CDR3 protein has one entry. The sample records 300,000 to 450,000 distinct CDR3 sequences, around 4.8% being singletons. Time point here: patch test 1, 2 weeks after DPC sensitization. Treatment defined: therapeutic diphenylcyclopropenone sensitization with weekly scalp DPC. This material consisted of whole blood, taken in connection with sensitization to the hapten diphenylcyclopropenone (DPC). The receptors stem from a woman aged 45-65 years with alopecia areata. Some clones in this sample may be carry-over from other donors' samples.

This clonotype appeared many times. The CDR3 sequence: CASSELQTQYF. The DNA for the CDR3 is TGTGCCAGCAGTGAGCTCCAGACCCAGTACTTC. The V call is TRBV2, the J call TRBJ2-5, with unresolved D. V lost 3 bases to trimming and J lost 6 bases, with 5 bases between them. Germline CDR1 is SNHLY and CDR2 is FYNNEI. The CDR3 runs to 11 residues. Filled out from reference TRBV2 and TRBJ2-5, the complete variable domain reads EPEVTQTPSHQVTQMGQEVILRCVPISNHLYFYWYRQILGQKVEFLVSFYNNEISEKSEIFDDQFSVERPDGSNFTLKIRSTKLEDSAMYFCASSELQTQYFGPGTRLLVL.

This clonotype has a count of ten or more. The chain recombines TRBV29-1 with TRBJ2-6; D gene ambiguous. CDR1 is SQVTM, CDR2 ANQGSEA, per germline. The CDR3 totals 12 residues. V lost 3 bases, J lost 2 bases, and 2 bases lay in between. The CDR3 protein is CSVEAGANVLTF. The CDR3 region has the DNA TGCAGCGTTGAGGCTGGGGCCAACGTCCTGACTTTC. The full variable domain, completed using reference TRBV29-1 and TRBJ2-6, is SAVISQKPSRDICQRGTSLTIQCQVDSQVTMMFWYRQQPGQSLTLIATANQGSEATYESGFVIDKFPISRPNLTFSTLTVSNMSPEDSSIYLCSVEAGANVLTFGAGSRLTVL.

Remarks on this clonotype: At one end, the junction sequence differs from germline, possibly due to a read error. The V gene is TRBV7-9, the J gene TRBJ1-1; TRBD1 matches 7 bases. CDR1 SEHNR and CDR2 FQNEAQ come from the germline V gene (reference sequence). The CDR3 consists of 16 residues. CDR3 DNA sequence: TGTGCCAGCAGCCTTGGACAGGACTCCGGGGGCACTGGAGCTTTCTTT. Translating it yields CASSLGQDSGGTGAFF.

This clonotype was detected many times. The chain couples TRBV4-1 to TRBJ1-1; D is unresolved. The CDR3 is 13 amino acids. Trimming pared 3 bases from V and 6 bases from J, leaving 11 bases between. The germline CDR1 and CDR2 sequences are MGHRA and YSYEKL. The CDR3 loop is CASSQGSPSEAFF. The CDR3, as DNA: TGCGCCAGCAGCCAGGGGTCTCCTTCTGAAGCTTTCTTT.

This clonotype has a count of ten or more. V gene TRBV29-1 combines with J gene TRBJ1-1; 9 bases are a match to TRBD1. This CDR3 is 14 amino acids long. Germline assignment: CDR1 SQVTM and CDR2 ANQGSEA. J lost 1 base, V lost 7 bases, and 7 bases had no gene match. The CDR3 DNA reads TGCAGCGCCCCGAGGACAGGGGCGAACACTGAAGCTTTCTTT. This encodes CSAPRTGANTEAFF. Drawing the rest from reference TRBV29-1 and TRBJ1-1, the complete variable domain is SAVISQKPSRDICQRGTSLTIQCQVDSQVTMMFWYRQQPGQSLTLIATANQGSEATYESGFVIDKFPISRPNLTFSTLTVSNMSPEDSSIYLCSAPRTGANTEAFFGQGTRLTVV.

The chain carries TRBV12-3 or TRBV12-4 and TRBJ2-7, with D hard to call. V lost 4 bases and J lost 9, with 13 bases in between. This CDR3 spans 12 amino acids. CDR3: CASSSPPGWQYF. CDR3 nucleotides: TGTGCCAGCAGTTCTCCGCCGGGCTGGCAGTACTTC.

This sequence joins TRBV4-3 and TRBJ2-1; 9 bases agree with TRBD1. With V trimmed by 2 bases and J by 9 bases, 8 bases remained unmatched. The germline V gene encodes CDR1 LGHNA and CDR2 YSLEER. The CDR3 runs to 15 residues. CDR3 nucleotides: TGCGCCAGCAGCCAACTACAGGGGGCTTTCGGTGAGCAGTTCTTC. This codes for CASSQLQGAFGEQFF.

At least ten counts were recorded for this clonotype. This chain connects TRBV7-3 to TRBJ2-3, with D perhaps TRBD1 or TRBD2 (5 bases each). Germline lookup yields CDR1 SGHTA and CDR2 FQGTGA. This CDR3 is built from 15 residues. V lost 1 base to trimming and J lost 2 bases, with 10 bases between them. The CDR3 bases are TGTGCCAGCAGCTTAAGGCAGGGACCCACAGATACGCAGTATTTT. The encoded protein is CASSLRQGPTDTQYF.

This clonotype has a count of ten or more. The V and J genes are TRBV9 and TRBJ2-2; possibly TRBD2 for D (6 bases). This CDR3 region has 16 residues. V gave up 3 bases and J gave up 9 bases, with 21 bases separating them. Germline V gene sequence: CDR1 SGDLS, CDR2 YYNGEE. CDR3 sequence reads: CASSARRGGTSRELFF. CDR3 sequence (DNA): TGTGCCAGCAGCGCCCGAAGGGGAGGCACATCCCGGGAGCTGTTTTTT.

The table lists this clonotype with many counts. This chain links TRBV7-2 with TRBJ1-5; D gene ambiguous. Deletions cut 5 bases from V and 1 base from J, with 6 bases between. The CDR3 is 13 amino acids. Germline CDR1 reads SGHTA; CDR2 reads FQGNSA. For the CDR3, the DNA is TGTGCCAGCAGCCCCTCAAGCAATCAGCCCCAGCATTTT. It specifies CASSPSSNQPQHF.

Many counts were recorded for this clonotype. The chain employs TRBV24-1 and TRBJ2-3; maybe TRBD1 (7 bases). Germline CDR1 and CDR2: KGHDR and SFDVKD. V lost 2 bases and J 3 bases, leaving 14 bases between the germline ends. This CDR3 has 16 amino acids. CDR3: CATSDSQGGLTDTQYF. CDR3 bases: TGTGCCACCAGTGATTCCCAGGGGGGACTGACAGATACGCAGTATTTT.

This clonotype was seen ten or more times. This chain connects TRBV20-1 to TRBJ1-4, with 10 bases identical to TRBD1. Trimming removed 3 bases from V and 4 bases from J; junction bases left unmatched: 5. Germline V lookup: CDR1 DFQATT, CDR2 SNEGSKA (reference sequence). The CDR3 extends over 15 amino acids. Here the CDR3 reads CSASRDRGYNEKLFF. As DNA, the CDR3 is TGCAGTGCTAGTCGGGACAGGGGATATAATGAAAAACTGTTTTTT.

This chain's CDR3 is CSGGTLSSYNEQFF. The CDR3 DNA reads TGCAGTGGTGGGACTCTCAGCTCCTACAATGAGCAGTTCTTC. V and J are TRBV20-1 and TRBJ2-1; possibly TRBD2 for D (6 bases). Germline assignment: CDR1 DFQATT and CDR2 SNEGSKA (reference sequence). The CDR3 sequence is 14 residues long. Trimming removed 7 bases at V and 0 bases at J, with 13 bases between.

This clonotype was seen more than once but under ten times. The chain links TRBV3-1 to TRBJ2-1; D uncertain. The CDR3 loop spans 12 amino acids. With 0 bases removed from V and 15 bases from J, the gap between germline ends came to 12 bases. CDR1 is LGHDT and CDR2 is YNNKEL in the germline V gene (reference sequence). The CDR3 DNA reads as TGTGCCAGCAGCCAAGATCGGGCTGAATGGTTCTTC. This translates into CASSQDRAEWFF.

The table lists this clonotype with many counts. The rearrangement links TRBV20-1 to TRBJ2-7, with 12 positions matching TRBD2. From germline, CDR1 is DFQATT and CDR2 SNEGSKA (reference sequence). CDR3 length equals 14 residues. V lost 5 bases to trimming and J lost 6 bases; unmatched junction nucleotides: 8. For the CDR3, the DNA is TGCAGTGCTTACTCTAGCGGGGGGGCAGGCGAGCAGTACTTC. This sequence encodes CSAYSSGGAGEQYF.

This chain connects TRBV30 to TRBJ1-1; 7 bases line up with TRBD1. V lost 3 bases and J lost 1; bases outside the gene matches: 11. The germline V gene encodes CDR1 GTSNPN and CDR2 SVGIG (reference sequence). The CDR3 loop spans 16 amino acids. The CDR3, as DNA: TGTGCCTGGAGAGCATACCCGGGACAGAAGAACACTGAAGCTTTCTTT. Amino acids: CAWRAYPGQKNTEAFF.

This clonotype occurred many times. Here the CDR3 reads CASSLGQGDEKLFF. Written as DNA, the CDR3 is TGTGCCAGCAGCTTAGGACAGGGTGATGAAAAACTGTTTTTT. The rearrangement links TRBV7-9 to TRBJ1-4, with 7 bases matching TRBD1. V lost 1 base and J lost 6; bases outside the gene matches: 2. CDR3 length equals 14 residues. The germline V gene encodes CDR1 SEHNR and CDR2 FQNEAQ (reference sequence).

In its sample, this clonotype was seen a few times. This chain uses TRBV5-8 with TRBJ1-1; 7 bases fit TRBD1. The CDR3 contains 15 residues. Germline V gene lookup returns CDR1 SGHTS and CDR2 YDEGEE. V gave up 0 bases and J gave up 4 bases; unmatched junction bases: 6. The CDR3 is CASSLGTGVATEAFF. CDR3 nucleotide sequence: TGTGCCAGCAGCTTGGGCACAGGGGTGGCCACTGAAGCTTTCTTT.

In its sample, this clonotype was seen many times. The chain recombines TRBV13 with TRBJ2-1; 7 bases are shared with TRBD2. This CDR3 region has 16 residues. J lost 2 bases, V lost 0 bases, and 4 bases had no gene match. CDR1 PRHDT and CDR2 FYEKMQ come from the germline V gene (reference sequence). CDR3 residues: CASSLGGGRTYNEQFF. The CDR3 nucleotides read TGTGCCAGCAGCTTAGGAGGCGGGAGAACCTACAATGAGCAGTTCTTC.

This clonotype occurred a few times. This chain joins TRBV27 and TRBJ1-2; 9 bases line up with TRBD1. Germline assignment: CDR1 MNHEY and CDR2 SMNVEV (reference sequence). The CDR3 sequence is 16 residues long. V dropped 4 bases and J dropped 3; count of bases not matched to a gene: 9. CDR3 bases: TGTGCCAGCAGTTCCTTCATGACAGGGGGGGACTATGGCTACACCTTC. Residues: CASSSFMTGGDYGYTF.

This clonotype was counted only a few times. CDR3 sequence (DNA): TGTGCCAGCAGTTGGAGTTTTCATAGCAATCAGCCCCAGCATTTT. Protein: CASSWSFHSNQPQHF. The chain couples TRBV6-5 to TRBJ1-5; no clear D gene. Per germline, CDR1 MNHEY and CDR2 SVGAGI. V shed 4 bases and J shed 0 bases, with 10 bases lying between them. The CDR3 has 15 residues.

This clonotype has ten or more counts. The chain joins TRBV20-1 to TRBJ1-1; tentative D call: TRBD1 (5 bases). CDR1 is DFQATT and CDR2 is SNEGSKA in the germline V gene (reference sequence). CDR3 length: 13 amino acids. Deletions cut 6 bases from V and 0 bases from J, with 11 bases between. The CDR3 is CSAEGSLNTEAFF. The CDR3 DNA reads TGCAGTGCCGAGGGGTCCCTGAACACTGAAGCTTTCTTT.

As to this clonotype: A clone one base away is much larger, so this may be a read error. The CDR3 loop is CASSPLAGGAGPQPQQF. CDR3 DNA: TGTGCCAGCTCACCACTGGCAGGGGGCGCGGGGCCTCAGCCCCAGCAATTT. The rearrangement uses TRBV18 and TRBJ1-5; TRBD1 matches at 8 bases. Germline CDR1 reads KGHSH; CDR2 reads LQKENI. The CDR3 totals 17 residues.

Details on this clonotype: A much larger clone is a single base away; this may be a read error. V usage is TRBV12-3 or TRBV12-4 and J usage is TRBJ1-5; D remains ambiguous. There are 15 residues in the CDR3. Trimming took off 3 bases at V and 6 bases at J, with 15 bases between the two ends. The CDR3 DNA follows: TGTGCCAGCAGTTTTGACAATGCGGGCAGTCAGCCCCAGCATTTT. Residues: CASSFDNAGSQPQHF.

This clonotype was observed a handful of times. The chain recombines TRBV15 with TRBJ2-4; no clear D. Trimming shortened V by 2 bases and J by 1 base, and 12 bases separated the two germline ends. The germline CDR1 and CDR2 sequences are LNHNV and YYDKDF (reference sequence). The CDR3 consists of 16 residues. The CDR3 DNA is TGTGCCACCAGCAGATTAGATGCTATGGCCAAAAACATTCAGTACTTC. Translating gives CATSRLDAMAKNIQYF. Using reference TRBV15 and TRBJ2-4 for the parts outside the CDR3, the full variable domain is DAMVIQNPRYQVTQFGKPVTLSCSQTLNHNVMYWYQQKSSQAPKLLFHYYDKDFNNEADTPDNFQSRRPNTSFCFLDIRSPGLGDTAMYLCATSRLDAMAKNIQYFGAGTRLSVL.

This clonotype was picked up many times. The chain joins TRBV24-1 to TRBJ2-1; D is uncertain. This CDR3 contains 13 residues. Looked up from germline, CDR1 is KGHDR and CDR2 is SFDVKD. V was shortened by 4 bases and J by 6 bases, with 9 bases between the two germline ends. The CDR3 region is CATSDPLSNEQFF. CDR3 nucleotide sequence: TGTGCCACCAGTGACCCTCTTAGCAATGAGCAGTTCTTC.

This clonotype has a count of ten or more. V gene TRBV2 combines with J gene TRBJ1-5; 9 positions agree with TRBD1. V dropped 4 bases and J dropped 6; count of bases not matched to a gene: 7. The CDR3 totals 15 residues. From germline, CDR1 is SNHLY and CDR2 FYNNEI. In nucleotides, the CDR3 is TGTGCCAGCAGTGTTGGACAGGGGTCCTTTCAGCCCCAGCATTTT. This codes for CASSVGQGSFQPQHF. Variable domain in full (rest from reference TRBV2 and TRBJ1-5): EPEVTQTPSHQVTQMGQEVILRCVPISNHLYFYWYRQILGQKVEFLVSFYNNEISEKSEIFDDQFSVERPDGSNFTLKIRSTKLEDSAMYFCASSVGQGSFQPQHFGDGTRLSIL.

This clonotype was counted ten times or more. The J gene is TRBJ1-3, the V gene TRBV20-1; maybe TRBD1 (6 bases). V shed 1 base and J shed 4 bases, with 17 bases lying between them. Looked up from germline, CDR1 is DFQATT and CDR2 is SNEGSKA (reference sequence). This CDR3 is 16 amino acids long. The CDR3 sequence: CSARGVVRGPGNTIYF. In DNA form, the CDR3 reads TGCAGTGCTAGAGGTGTAGTGCGGGGGCCAGGAAACACCATATATTTT.

The gene calls are TRBV7-2 and TRBJ2-1, with D possibly being TRBD2 (6 bases). This CDR3 has 14 amino acids. V gave up 5 bases and J gave up 0 bases, with 8 bases separating them. Germline V gives CDR1 SGHTA, CDR2 FQGNSA. The CDR3 is CASSRLDSYNEQFF. Written as DNA, the CDR3 is TGTGCCAGCAGCCGACTAGACTCCTACAATGAGCAGTTCTTC.

This clonotype was counted ten times or more. J is TRBJ2-3 and V is TRBV5-5; 7 nucleotides align to TRBD2. CDR1 is SGHKS and CDR2 is YYEKEE in the germline V gene (reference sequence). Trimming at V came to 3 bases and at J to 3 bases, leaving 7 bases not matched to a gene. The CDR3 length is 15 residues. Here the CDR3 reads CASSWGGRTTDTQYF. The CDR3 coding sequence is TGTGCCAGCAGCTGGGGCGGGAGAACGACAGATACGCAGTATTTT.